The 22 T cell receptor beta chains given below trace back to one sample, sequenced in a study of blood T cell repertoires in COVID-19. Produced via immunoSEQ multiplex PCR; TCRdb's table is partial and in-frame only. The sample holds some 670,000 clones; 85% to 90% are singletons and the top ten take approximately 0.25%. The specimen sequenced was peripheral blood. These receptors came from a woman aged 18-35 years with acute or convalescent COVID-19.

This clone was seen only a few times. The genes are TRBV12-3 or TRBV12-4 and TRBJ1-3, with 7 bases lining up with TRBD1. Trimming removed 6 bases from V and 9 bases from J; junction bases left unmatched: 8. The CDR3 spans 13 residues. In nucleotides, the CDR3 is TGTGCCAGCAGGAAAGACAGGGTCGGCACCATATATTTT. It encodes CASRKDRVGTIYF.

The chain carries TRBV7-2 and TRBJ2-7; D possibly corresponds to TRBD2 (6 bases). The CDR3 covers 15 residues. Trimming took off 2 bases at V and 0 bases at J, with 11 bases between the two ends. Germline-derived CDR1 and CDR2 are SGHTA and FQGNSA. The CDR3 bases are TGTGCCAGCAGCTTAAGGTACGGGGGCTCCTACGAGCAGTACTTC. The encoded protein is CASSLRYGGSYEQYF.

This clone was counted a single time. This chain joins TRBV27 and TRBJ2-7, with a possible D match to TRBD1 (6 bases). Germline loops: CDR1 MNHEY, CDR2 SMNVEV (reference sequence). The ends were cut back, 2 bases at V and 3 bases at J, with 14 bases in the middle. The CDR3 consists of 15 residues. This chain's CDR3 is CASSLGQPRFYEQYF. CDR3 nucleotides: TGTGCCAGCAGTTTAGGACAGCCTCGCTTCTACGAGCAGTACTTC.

The chain uses TRBV6-5 and TRBJ1-1; TRBD1 agrees at 8 bases. The CDR3 covers 15 residues. Germline values: CDR1 MNHEY, CDR2 SVGAGI. The V gene end was trimmed by 5 bases and the J gene end by 2 bases; junction bases not matched to a gene: 7. CDR3 sequence: CASSTQGASNTEAFF. As DNA, the CDR3 is TGTGCCAGCAGTACTCAGGGGGCCAGTAACACTGAAGCTTTCTTT.

The genes are TRBV19 and TRBJ2-7; 9 bases agree with TRBD1. Germline values: CDR1 LNHDA, CDR2 SQIVND (reference sequence). The CDR3 totals 14 residues. Trimming cost V 3 bases and J 3 bases; bases outside gene matches: 3. In nucleotides, the CDR3 is TGTGCCAGTAGTATCGGGACAGGGAACTACGAGCAGTACTTC. This codes for CASSIGTGNYEQYF.

The chain joins TRBV15 to TRBJ1-6; 7 bases fit TRBD1. Germline assignment: CDR1 LNHNV and CDR2 YYDKDF (reference sequence). The CDR3 consists of 14 residues. V dropped 5 bases and J dropped 11; count of bases not matched to a gene: 9. The CDR3 is CATSHGDRGTPLHF. The CDR3 DNA reads TGTGCCACCAGCCACGGGGACAGAGGGACACCCCTCCACTTT.

The chain joins TRBV3-1 (or the pseudogene TRBV3-2) to TRBJ2-5, with TRBD1 matching over 9 bases. This CDR3 has 16 amino acids. CDR1 is LGHDT, CDR2 YNNKEL, per germline (reference sequence). J was trimmed by 2 bases and V by 3 bases; bases with no gene match: 7. The CDR3 DNA reads as TGTGCCAGCAGCCATTCCGGGACAGGGTCACAAGAGACCCAGTACTTC. It codes for CASSHSGTGSQETQYF.

About this clone: Sequence at one end of the junction differs from germline and may be a read error. V and J are TRBV11-2 and TRBJ2-1, with D tentatively TRBD2 (5 bases). The germline CDR1 and CDR2 sequences are SGHAT and FQNNGV. The CDR3 has 13 amino acids. The CDR3 spells CASSLDPRTSRVF. The CDR3, as DNA: TGTGCCAGCAGCTTAGATCCCCGGACGTCGAGGGTCTTC.

CDR3 amino acids: CASSPRDRQIYGYTF. CDR3 coding DNA: TGTGCCAGCTCACCACGGGACAGACAAATTTATGGCTACACCTTC. The chain carries TRBV18 and TRBJ1-2; 7 nucleotides match TRBD1. The J segment lost 5 bases and the V segment lost 1 base, leaving 7 bases of the junction unmatched. The CDR3 length is 15 residues. Germline V gene data show CDR1 as KGHSH and CDR2 as LQKENI.

The CDR3 sequence is CASSYGRDRGYEQYF. The CDR3 bases are TGTGCCAGCAGTTACGGTCGGGACAGGGGTTACGAGCAGTACTTC. This chain joins TRBV6-6 and TRBJ2-7; 10 bases are a match to TRBD1. Unmatched junction bases numbered 5, after V lost 2 bases and J lost 4 bases. The CDR3 spans 15 residues. The germline gives CDR1 MNHNY, CDR2 SVGAGI (reference sequence).

In the case of this clone: The sample contains more than one DNA sequence encoding this CDR3. The CDR3: CASRGDSYGYTF. CDR3 sequence (DNA): TGTGCCAGCAGAGGGGACAGCTATGGCTACACCTTC. The chain uses TRBV2 and TRBJ1-2; 7 nucleotides match TRBD1. The CDR3 consists of 12 residues. The ends lost 6 bases at V and 4 bases at J; junction bases unmatched: 2. Looked up from germline, CDR1 is SNHLY and CDR2 is FYNNEI.

The chain recombines TRBV27 with TRBJ2-3; no reliable D call. This CDR3 is built from 12 residues. Germline CDR1 is MNHEY and CDR2 is SMNVEV (reference sequence). Trimming shortened V by 3 bases and J by 2 bases, and 3 bases separated the two germline ends. The CDR3 DNA sequence: TGTGCCAGCAGTTTTAACACAGATACGCAGTATTTT. This encodes CASSFNTDTQYF.

The V gene is TRBV19, the J gene TRBJ2-7; TRBD1 agrees at 7 bases. CDR1 is LNHDA, CDR2 SQIVND, per germline (reference sequence). After removal of 3 bases from V and 11 bases from J, the junction contained 10 bases not matched to a gene. The CDR3 is made up of 13 amino acids. The CDR3 bases are TGTGCCAGTAGTATTTTCCCCGGGACAGAAGAGTACTTC. Its translation: CASSIFPGTEEYF.

This clone was observed once. This sequence joins TRBV5-1 and TRBJ2-5, with 7 nucleotides matching TRBD2. Germline V lookup: CDR1 SGHRS, CDR2 YFSETQ. The CDR3 sequence is 16 residues long. V shed 7 bases, J shed 4 bases, and the junction held 16 bases outside the gene matches. In DNA, the CDR3 is TGCGCCAGCGGGGGGGAAGGACTTTGGGCTGGAGAGACCCAGTACTTC. Its protein is CASGGEGLWAGETQYF.

The J gene is TRBJ2-2, the V gene TRBV4-1; D is possibly TRBD2 (7 bases). V was cut by 0 bases and J by 4 bases, with 15 bases left in between. The CDR3 sequence is 17 residues long. Per the germline V gene, CDR1 is MGHRA and CDR2 is YSYEKL. CDR3 residues: CASSQDGRRGPTGELFF. In DNA, the CDR3 is TGCGCCAGCAGCCAAGATGGGAGGCGGGGGCCCACCGGGGAGCTGTTTTTT.

The DNA for the CDR3 is TGTGCCAGCAGTTTTGGGGGGGCATATGGCTACACCTTC. This gives the protein CASSFGGAYGYTF. V and J are TRBV12-3 or TRBV12-4 and TRBJ1-2; D possibly corresponds to TRBD1 (6 bases). The CDR3 extends over 13 amino acids. Trimming cost V 3 bases and J 5 bases, with 10 bases left between them.

The count of this clone is one. CDR3 DNA sequence: TGTGCCAGCAGCGCTGAGGGGGAAAGGTCTGGCTACACCTTC. Its protein is CASSAEGERSGYTF. The chain joins TRBV9 to TRBJ1-2, with D perhaps matching TRBD1 (6 bases). The CDR3 runs 14 residues. V dropped 3 bases and J dropped 7 bases, with 16 bases sitting between them. Germline CDR1 reads SGDLS; CDR2 reads YYNGEE. The whole variable domain, filled in from reference TRBV9 and TRBJ1-2, reads DSGVTQTPKHLITATGQRVTLRCSPRSGDLSVYWYQQSLDQGLQFLIQYYNGEERAKGNILERFSAQQFPDLHSELNLSSLELGDSALYFCASSAEGERSGYTFGSGTRLTVV.

V is TRBV28 and J is TRBJ2-1, with 8 bases aligning to TRBD2. V lost 6 bases and J lost 6; bases outside the gene matches: 13. CDR3 length: 16 amino acids. The germline gives CDR1 MDHEN, CDR2 SYDVKM. CDR3 sequence (DNA): TGTGCCAGCAGACCAATAGCGGGGCCACCCTCCAATGAGCAGTTCTTC. Translated, it gives CASRPIAGPPSNEQFF.

The rearrangement links TRBV10-3 to TRBJ1-1, with a tentative D call TRBD1 (5 bases). Germline V CDR1 and CDR2: ENHRY, SYGVKD. Trimming left V 4 bases short and J 3 bases short, with 15 bases between. This CDR3 has 15 amino acids. CDR3 in amino acids: CAISGTMGPYTEAFF. In DNA form, the CDR3 reads TGTGCCATCAGTGGGACAATGGGGCCCTACACTGAAGCTTTCTTT.

V gene TRBV30 combines with J gene TRBJ2-7; possibly TRBD1 for D (6 bases). V was trimmed by 0 bases and J by 2 bases, leaving 8 bases between them. Germline V gene data show CDR1 as GTSNPN and CDR2 as SVGIG (reference sequence). The CDR3 runs 13 residues. The CDR3 reads CAWSVQGTYEQYF. As DNA, the CDR3 is TGTGCCTGGAGTGTACAGGGAACCTACGAGCAGTACTTC.

This clone was counted once. The chain has TRBV11-2 and TRBJ2-7; 8 bases line up with TRBD1. After removal of 3 bases from V and 3 bases from J, the junction contained 10 bases not matched to a gene. Germline lookup yields CDR1 SGHAT and CDR2 FQNNGV. CDR3 length equals 16 residues. The CDR3 DNA reads as TGTGCCAGCAGCTTCCCCGGACAGGGCTCGTTCTACGAGCAGTACTTC. This sequence encodes CASSFPGQGSFYEQYF.

The chain couples TRBV6-1 to TRBJ1-2; 9 nucleotides agree with TRBD1. With V trimmed by 4 bases and J by 5 bases, 17 bases remained unmatched. The CDR3 contains 18 residues. The V gene's germline CDR1 is MNHNS and CDR2 SASEGT. The CDR3 reads CASSGAPGTGLFVYGYTF. Written as DNA, the CDR3 is TGTGCCAGCAGTGGGGCCCCGGGGACAGGGCTTTTTGTATATGGCTACACCTTC.